A single sample is the source of the 22 T cell receptor beta chains below, sequenced in a study of OX40 agonist ivuxolimab in advanced cancers. Data came from immunoSEQ multiplex PCR; TCRdb stores just in-frame clones and leaves some out. The sample lists 50,000 to 75,000 clones; about 88% were seen once. The specimen comprised CD4+ or CD8+ T cells sorted from blood, sampled in a trial of the OX40 agonist ivuxolimab. Receptor source: an adult with an advanced solid tumor such as melanoma, head and neck, liver or kidney cancer.

The V and J genes are TRBV6-5 and TRBJ2-1; D unresolved. CDR3 length: 13 residues. Germline V gene lookup returns CDR1 MNHEY and CDR2 SVGAGI. V was cut by 6 bases and J by 1 base, with 7 bases left in between. The DNA for the CDR3 is TGTGCCAGCAGCAGAATTTCCTACAATGAGCAGTTCTTC. This codes for CASSRISYNEQFF.

This clone was seen a single time. This chain joins TRBV21-1 and TRBJ2-1; the D call of TRBD1 is as the table states it, not checked on the DNA. TRBV21-1 represents a pseudogene. This CDR3 contains 16 residues. The CDR3 protein is CASSKNRGEADNEQFF. The CDR3 nucleotides are TGTGCCAGCAGCAAAAACAGGGGTGAAGCGGATAATGAGCAGTTCTTC.

The chain has TRBV6-5 and TRBJ1-4; D not resolved. The CDR3 length is 13 residues. Looked up from germline, CDR1 is MNHEY and CDR2 is SVGAGI. The CDR3 DNA is TGTGCTTCTCGGCGGCAGCTTAATGAAAAACTGTTTTTT. Its translation: CASRRQLNEKLFF.

In this sample, this clone turned up once. The chain links TRBV29-1 to TRBJ2-1; D tentatively fits TRBD1 or TRBD2 (5 bases each). This CDR3 contains 13 residues. Trimming removed 6 bases from V and 3 bases from J, with 12 bases in between. Germline V gives CDR1 SQVTM, CDR2 ANQGSEA. The CDR3 bases are TGCAGCGTCCGACGGGACCACTACAATGAGCAGTTCTTC. Protein sequence: CSVRRDHYNEQFF.

The chain employs TRBV19 and TRBJ2-1, with D tentatively TRBD2 (5 bases). The CDR3 length is 14 residues. Germline CDR1 LNHDA, CDR2 SQIVND (reference sequence). V gave up 8 bases and J gave up 9 bases, with 20 bases separating them. The CDR3 coding sequence is TGTGCCAGTCGAACCGGGATCAGAATTGGTGAGCAGTTCTTC. It encodes CASRTGIRIGEQFF. The complete variable domain, with remaining parts taken from reference TRBV19 and TRBJ2-1, reads DGGITQSPKYLFRKEGQNVTLSCEQNLNHDAMYWYRQDPGQGLRLIYYSQIVNDFQKGDIAEGYSVSREKKESFPLTVTSAQKNPTAFYLCASRTGIRIGEQFFGPGTRLTVL.

In this sample, this clone turned up once. The chain joins TRBV7-6 to TRBJ2-3; D remains unclear. Germline V lookup: CDR1 SGHVS, CDR2 FNYEAQ. Deletions cut 5 bases from V and 6 bases from J, with 9 bases between. CDR3 length: 12 residues. Here the CDR3 reads CASSQHGDTQYF. CDR3 DNA: TGTGCCAGCAGCCAGCACGGTGATACGCAGTATTTT.

This chain links TRBV9 with TRBJ2-2; D is unresolved. The germline V gene encodes CDR1 SGDLS and CDR2 YYNGEE. Trimming cost V 4 bases and J 0 bases, with 13 bases left between them. CDR3 length: 16 amino acids. The CDR3: CASSIKQGPNTGELFF. CDR3 sequence (DNA): TGTGCCAGCAGCATAAAACAAGGGCCGAACACCGGGGAGCTGTTTTTT.

The chain recombines TRBV18 with TRBJ2-7; D call uncertain. CDR1 is KGHSH, CDR2 LQKENI, per germline. V lost 2 bases, J lost 2 bases, and 10 bases lay in between. The CDR3 length is 14 residues. The CDR3 is CASSPGTAAYEQYF. The CDR3 DNA sequence: TGTGCCAGCTCACCAGGAACGGCGGCCTACGAGCAGTACTTC.

The V call is TRBV5-1, the J call TRBJ2-7; D perhaps matches TRBD1 (5 bases). Deletions cut 0 bases from V and 2 bases from J, with 12 bases between. This CDR3 region has 15 residues. The V gene's germline CDR1 is SGHRS and CDR2 YFSETQ. CDR3 loop: CASSLGRGLAYEQYF. CDR3 coding DNA: TGCGCCAGCAGCTTGGGTAGGGGATTAGCCTACGAGCAGTACTTC.

The rearrangement uses TRBV19 and TRBJ2-2; maybe TRBD1 (6 bases). V lost 1 base to trimming and J lost 4 bases, with 22 bases between them. Germline-derived CDR1 and CDR2 are LNHDA and SQIVND (reference sequence). This CDR3 comprises 19 residues. The CDR3 spells CASSIGGGGQPWRTGELFF. In nucleotides, the CDR3 is TGTGCCAGTAGTATAGGGGGCGGTGGACAGCCCTGGCGCACCGGGGAGCTGTTTTTT.

The chain carries TRBV27 and TRBJ2-3; 11 bases match TRBD2. Germline V gene lookup returns CDR1 MNHEY and CDR2 SMNVEV (reference sequence). Trimming removed 5 bases from V and 6 bases from J; junction bases left unmatched: 13. This CDR3 contains 17 residues. In DNA form, the CDR3 reads TGTGCCAGCAGTCCCCCGGGGTTAGCGGGGGGGTATGATACGCAGTATTTT. Translated: CASSPPGLAGGYDTQYF.

In this sample, this clone turned up a few times. This chain connects TRBV6-5 to TRBJ2-5; TRBD1 aligns across 9 bases. The V segment lost 3 bases and the J segment 3 bases; nucleotides outside the gene matches: 8. Germline-derived CDR1 and CDR2 are MNHEY and SVGAGI. The CDR3 consists of 16 residues. The CDR3 coding sequence is TGTGCCAGCAGTTATATCGCCGGGACAGGGAAAGAGACCCAGTACTTC. Translated, it gives CASSYIAGTGKETQYF.

The CDR3 region is CASSLLGGRNTEAFF. DNA of the CDR3: TGTGCCAGCAGCTTATTGGGGGGAAGGAACACTGAAGCTTTCTTT. The chain is built from TRBV7-2 and TRBJ1-1, with a possible D match to TRBD1 (5 bases). Germline assignment: CDR1 SGHTA and CDR2 FQGNSA. This CDR3 contains 15 residues. Trimming took off 2 bases at V and 1 base at J, with 11 bases between the two ends.

The V gene is TRBV7-6, the J gene TRBJ1-1; D is unclear. Trimming pared 1 base from V and 0 bases from J, leaving 6 bases between. The germline gives CDR1 SGHVS, CDR2 FNYEAQ. This CDR3 contains 14 residues. The CDR3 reads CASSLGTVNTEAFF. In DNA form, the CDR3 reads TGTGCCAGCAGCTTAGGGACGGTGAACACTGAAGCTTTCTTT.

The gene calls are TRBV5-5 and TRBJ1-6; 10 bases are shared with TRBD1. This CDR3 has 15 residues. V gave up 4 bases and J gave up 5 bases; unmatched junction bases: 3. CDR1 is SGHKS and CDR2 is YYEKEE in the germline V gene (reference sequence). The CDR3 loop is CASSRQGANNSPLHF. As DNA, the CDR3 is TGTGCCAGCAGCCGACAGGGGGCTAATAATTCACCCCTCCACTTT.

This chain uses TRBV18 with TRBJ2-1, with TRBD2 identical over 14 bases. V dropped 4 bases and J dropped 8; count of bases not matched to a gene: 4. Germline V lookup: CDR1 KGHSH, CDR2 LQKENI. The CDR3 is 15 amino acids. The CDR3 reads CASSLTSGGVHEQFF. CDR3 coding DNA: TGTGCCAGCTCACTGACTAGCGGGGGGGTCCATGAGCAGTTCTTC.

This rearrangement joins TRBV5-8 to TRBJ1-5; 8 nucleotides line up with TRBD1. J gave up 2 bases and V 0 bases, and 7 bases lay outside the gene matches. Per germline, CDR1 SGHTS and CDR2 YDEGEE. CDR3 length: 17 residues. The CDR3 protein is CASSLGQGRLRNQPQHF. CDR3 in DNA: TGTGCCAGCAGCTTGGGACAGGGGCGTCTGCGCAATCAGCCCCAGCATTTT.

J is TRBJ1-1 and V is TRBV9; D call uncertain. Trimming shortened V by 4 bases and J by 1 base, and 11 bases separated the two germline ends. Looked up from germline, CDR1 is SGDLS and CDR2 is YYNGEE. The CDR3 consists of 14 residues. CDR3 sequence (DNA): TGTGCCAGCAGCCTTCTCCTTCAGAACACTGAAGCTTTCTTT. Protein sequence: CASSLLLQNTEAFF.

A few counts support this clone. This chain uses TRBV19 with TRBJ1-2; a weak D match, TRBD1 (5 bases). The CDR3 extends over 12 amino acids. Between the trimmed V and J ends, which lost 11 bases and 3 bases, there was a span of 13 bases. Germline loops: CDR1 LNHDA, CDR2 SQIVND (reference sequence). This CDR3 reads CAGWDRDYGYTF. The DNA of the CDR3 is TGTGCCGGGTGGGACCGAGACTATGGCTACACCTTC.

V is TRBV27 and J is TRBJ2-4, with TRBD1 as a possible D gene (5 bases). This CDR3 has 13 amino acids. The germline V gene has CDR1 MNHEY and CDR2 SMNVEV (reference sequence). V was trimmed by 3 bases and J by 7 bases, leaving 10 bases between them. CDR3 nucleotides: TGTGCCAGCAGTTTCTCATACAGGAACATTCAGTACTTC. Amino acids: CASSFSYRNIQYF.

This clone came up once. J is TRBJ2-1 and V is TRBV6-5, with no clear D. There are 16 residues in the CDR3. V was cut by 0 bases and J by 1 base, with 10 bases left in between. Looked up from germline, CDR1 is MNHEY and CDR2 is SVGAGI. The CDR3 is CASSYSLSQSYNEQFF. The CDR3 DNA follows: TGTGCCAGCAGTTACTCTCTTAGCCAGTCCTACAATGAGCAGTTCTTC.

In this sample, this clone turned up once. This chain connects TRBV14 to TRBJ2-7, with D unclear. Germline-derived CDR1 and CDR2 are SGHDN and FVKESK. The CDR3 is 15 residues long. The V end lost 2 bases, the J end lost 1 base, and 12 bases lay between the germline ends. CDR3 DNA: TGTGCCAGCAGCCAACGCTCCTCGTTATCCTACGAGCAGTACTTC. Translated: CASSQRSSLSYEQYF.